A selection of T cell receptor beta chains follows, all from one sample in a study of technical replicates of blood from a few donors. The table came from immunoSEQ multiplex PCR; TCRdb's copy has only in-frame clones and leaves some out. The table lists about 100,000 clones, almost 96% of them singletons. Source material: T cells isolated from PBMCs. The receptors stem from a human donor in good health. Each CDR3 is given with its conserved first and last residue. A D gene is named only where the DNA matches it firmly. Expanded clones are given a class, and other clones once, few, many or no size at all.

CDR3aa | CDR3nt | v_gene | abundance | d_gene | j_gene | len
CASSQDPGDSNEKLFF | TGCGCCAGCAGCCAAGATCCGGGGGACAGTAATGAAAAACTGTTTTTT | TRBV4-1 | - | TRBD1 | TRBJ1-4 | 16
CASSKTRDRGNTIYF | TGTGCCAGCAGCAAAACGAGGGACAGAGGAAACACCATATATTTT | TRBV9 | - | TRBD1 | TRBJ1-3 | 15
CASQSAPSTDTQYF | TGCGCCAGTCAGAGCGCCCCAAGCACAGATACGCAGTATTTT | TRBV5-1 | - | - | TRBJ2-3 | 14
CASSPGQGYEQYF | TGTGCCAGCAGCCCCGGACAGGGCTACGAGCAGTACTTC | TRBV7-6 | - | TRBD1 | TRBJ2-7 | 13
CASSPGTENTGELFF | TGCGCCAGCAGCCCCGGGACAGAGAACACCGGGGAGCTGTTTTTT | TRBV5-1 | - | TRBD1 | TRBJ2-2 | 15
CASSTESRATYEQYF | TGTGCCAGTAGTACCGAAAGCAGGGCGACCTACGAGCAGTACTTC | TRBV19 | - | - | TRBJ2-7 | 15
CASSLVSGENTGELFF | TGTGCCAGCAGCTTAGTTTCAGGGGAAAACACCGGGGAGCTGTTTTTT | TRBV7-8 | - | - | TRBJ2-2 | 16
CSVGDRGLTEAFF | TGCAGCGTTGGGGACAGGGGTTTAACTGAAGCTTTCTTT | TRBV29-1 | - | TRBD1 | TRBJ1-1 | 13
CASGLVRSGNDETDTQYF | TGTGCTAGTGGTTTGGTACGAAGCGGGAACGACGAAACAGATACGCAGTATTTT | TRBV12-5 | - | TRBD2 | TRBJ2-3 | 18
CSAQGGSYNEQFF | TGCAGCGCTCAGGGGGGTTCCTACAATGAGCAGTTCTTC | TRBV29-1 | - | - | TRBJ2-1 | 13
CASSTPGPSYNSPLHF | TGTGCCAGCAGTACACCAGGGCCCTCCTATAATTCACCCCTCCACTTT | TRBV27 | - | - | TRBJ1-6 | 16
CAISGQGARYGYTF | TGTGCCATCAGCGGACAGGGGGCTAGATATGGCTACACCTTC | TRBV10-3 | - | TRBD1 | TRBJ1-2 | 14
CASSMTAGTYNEQFF | TGTGCCAGTAGTATGACAGCGGGTACCTACAATGAGCAGTTCTTC | TRBV19 | - | - | TRBJ2-1 | 15
CASSLASGPNTGELFF | TGTGCCAGCAGCTTAGCTAGCGGCCCGAACACCGGGGAGCTGTTTTTT | TRBV11-2 | - | TRBD2 | TRBJ2-2 | 16
CASRFTPQGPQHF | TGTGCCAGCAGATTTACCCCCCAGGGACCCCAGCATTTT | TRBV27 | - | - | TRBJ1-5 | 13
CASSRGRVFLEETQYF | TGTGCCAGCAGCAGGGGGCGAGTTTTTCTAGAAGAGACCCAGTACTTC | TRBV21-1 | - | - | TRBJ2-5 | 16
CARQGSGANVLTF | TGTGCCAGACAGGGGTCTGGGGCCAACGTCCTGACTTTC | TRBV28 | - | TRBD1 | TRBJ2-6 | 13
CASEAVFTDTQYF | TGTGCCAGCGAGGCGGTTTTCACAGATACGCAGTATTTT | TRBV2 | - | - | TRBJ2-3 | 13
CASSWGGGPSLNTEAFF | TGTGCCAGCAGCTGGGGAGGGGGTCCTTCACTCAACACTGAAGCTTTCTTT | TRBV11-2 | - | - | TRBJ1-1 | 17
CASSFWTEVFF | TGTGCCAGCAGTTTCTGGACTGAAGTTTTCTTT | TRBV28 | - | - | TRBJ1-1 | 11
CASSDLSSYNEQFF | TGTGCCAGCAGCGACTTGAGCTCCTACAATGAGCAGTTCTTC | TRBV6-1 | - | - | TRBJ2-1 | 14
CASSTRGQYNEQFF | TGTGCCAGCAGTACTCGTGGACAGTACAATGAGCAGTTCTTC | TRBV25-1 | once | - | TRBJ2-1 | 14